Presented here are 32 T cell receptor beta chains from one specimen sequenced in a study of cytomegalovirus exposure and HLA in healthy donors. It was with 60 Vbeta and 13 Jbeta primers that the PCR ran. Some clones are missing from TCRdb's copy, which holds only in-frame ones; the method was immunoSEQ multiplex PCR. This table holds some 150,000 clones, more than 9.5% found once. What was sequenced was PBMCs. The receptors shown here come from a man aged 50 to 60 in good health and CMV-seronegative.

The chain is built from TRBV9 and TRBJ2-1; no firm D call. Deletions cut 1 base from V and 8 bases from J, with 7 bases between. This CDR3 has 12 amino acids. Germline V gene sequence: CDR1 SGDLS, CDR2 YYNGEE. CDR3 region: CASSVLSDEQFF. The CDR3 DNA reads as TGTGCCAGCAGCGTATTGTCGGATGAGCAGTTCTTC.

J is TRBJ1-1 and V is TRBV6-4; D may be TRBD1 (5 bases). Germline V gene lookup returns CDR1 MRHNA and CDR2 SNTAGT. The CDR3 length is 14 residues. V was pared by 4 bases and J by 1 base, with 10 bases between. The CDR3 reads CASSAGGTNTEAFF. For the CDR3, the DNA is TGTGCCAGCAGTGCGGGGGGGACGAACACTGAAGCTTTCTTT.

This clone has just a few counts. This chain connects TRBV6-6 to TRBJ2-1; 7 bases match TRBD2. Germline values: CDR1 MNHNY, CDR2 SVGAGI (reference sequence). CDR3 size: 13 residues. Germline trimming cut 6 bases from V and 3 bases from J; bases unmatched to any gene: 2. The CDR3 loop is CASSGRNYNEQFF. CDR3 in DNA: TGTGCCAGCAGCGGGAGGAACTACAATGAGCAGTTCTTC.

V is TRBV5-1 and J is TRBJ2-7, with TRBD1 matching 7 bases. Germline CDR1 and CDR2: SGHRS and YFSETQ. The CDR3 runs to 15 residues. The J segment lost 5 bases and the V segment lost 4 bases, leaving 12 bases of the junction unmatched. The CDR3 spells CASSPGTARGDEQYF. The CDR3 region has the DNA TGCGCCAGCAGCCCAGGGACAGCCCGGGGTGACGAGCAGTACTTC.

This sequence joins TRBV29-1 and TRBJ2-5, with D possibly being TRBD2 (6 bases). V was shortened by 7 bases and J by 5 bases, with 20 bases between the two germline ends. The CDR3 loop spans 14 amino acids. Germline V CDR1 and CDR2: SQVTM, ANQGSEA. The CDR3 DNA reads TGCAGCGCCGGAGGGGCTAGGGGATTGGAGACCCAGTACTTC. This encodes CSAGGARGLETQYF.

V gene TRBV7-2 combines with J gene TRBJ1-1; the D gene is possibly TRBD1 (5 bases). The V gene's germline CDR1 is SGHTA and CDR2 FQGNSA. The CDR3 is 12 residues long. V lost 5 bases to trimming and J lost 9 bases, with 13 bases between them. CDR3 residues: CASSLVQGQAFF. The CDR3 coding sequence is TGTGCCAGCAGCCTCGTGCAGGGCCAAGCTTTCTTT.

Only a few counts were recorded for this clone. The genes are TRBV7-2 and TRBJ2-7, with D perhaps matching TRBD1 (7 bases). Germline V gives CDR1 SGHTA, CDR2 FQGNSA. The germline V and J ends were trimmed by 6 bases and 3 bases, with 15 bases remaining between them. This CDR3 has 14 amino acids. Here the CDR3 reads CASSRQGGLYEQYF. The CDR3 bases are TGTGCCAGCAGTCGACAGGGAGGACTCTACGAGCAGTACTTC. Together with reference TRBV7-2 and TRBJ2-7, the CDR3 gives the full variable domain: GAGVSQSPSNKVTEKGKDVELRCDPISGHTALYWYRQSLGQGLEFLIYFQGNSAPDKSGLPSDRFSAERTGGSVSTLTIQRTQQEDSAVYLCASSRQGGLYEQYFGPGTRLTVT.

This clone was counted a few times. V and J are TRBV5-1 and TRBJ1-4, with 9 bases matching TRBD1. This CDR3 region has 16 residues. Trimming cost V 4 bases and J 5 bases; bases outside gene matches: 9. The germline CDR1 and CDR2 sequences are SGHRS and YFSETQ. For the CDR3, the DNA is TGCGCCAGCAGCCCGTCTGGGACAGGGAGGAATGAAAAACTGTTTTTT. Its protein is CASSPSGTGRNEKLFF.

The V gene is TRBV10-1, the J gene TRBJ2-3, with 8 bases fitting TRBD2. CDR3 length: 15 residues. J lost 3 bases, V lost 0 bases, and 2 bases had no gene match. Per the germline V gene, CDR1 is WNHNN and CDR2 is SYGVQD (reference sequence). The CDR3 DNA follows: TGCGCCAGCAGTGAGTCTGGCGGGGGGACAGATACGCAGTATTTT. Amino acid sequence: CASSESGGGTDTQYF.

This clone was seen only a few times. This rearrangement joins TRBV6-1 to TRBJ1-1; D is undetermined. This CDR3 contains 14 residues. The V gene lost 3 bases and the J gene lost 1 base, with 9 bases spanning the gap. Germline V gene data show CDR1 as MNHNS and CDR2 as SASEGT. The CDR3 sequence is CASSELSSNTEAFF. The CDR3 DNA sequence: TGTGCCAGCAGTGAGTTAAGCTCGAACACTGAAGCTTTCTTT.

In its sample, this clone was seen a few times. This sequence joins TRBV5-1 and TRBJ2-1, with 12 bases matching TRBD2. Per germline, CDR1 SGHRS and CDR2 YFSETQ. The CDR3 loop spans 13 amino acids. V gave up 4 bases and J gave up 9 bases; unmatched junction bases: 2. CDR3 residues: CASSLAGGVEQFF. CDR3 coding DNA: TGCGCCAGCAGCCTAGCGGGGGGGGTTGAGCAGTTCTTC.

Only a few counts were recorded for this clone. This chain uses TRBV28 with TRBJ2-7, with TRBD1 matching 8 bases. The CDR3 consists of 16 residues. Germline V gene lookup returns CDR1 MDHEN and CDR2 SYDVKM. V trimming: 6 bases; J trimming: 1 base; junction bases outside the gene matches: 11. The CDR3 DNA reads TGTGCCAGCAGCGAACGGACAGGGTCTTGGTCCTACGAGCAGTACTTC. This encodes CASSERTGSWSYEQYF.

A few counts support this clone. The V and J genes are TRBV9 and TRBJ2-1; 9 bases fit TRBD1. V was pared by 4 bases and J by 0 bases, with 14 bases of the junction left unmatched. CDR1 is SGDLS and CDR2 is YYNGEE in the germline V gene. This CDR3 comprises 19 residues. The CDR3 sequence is CASSFPGQGFRSSYNEQFF. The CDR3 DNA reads TGTGCCAGCAGCTTCCCGGGACAGGGCTTTAGGAGCTCCTACAATGAGCAGTTCTTC.

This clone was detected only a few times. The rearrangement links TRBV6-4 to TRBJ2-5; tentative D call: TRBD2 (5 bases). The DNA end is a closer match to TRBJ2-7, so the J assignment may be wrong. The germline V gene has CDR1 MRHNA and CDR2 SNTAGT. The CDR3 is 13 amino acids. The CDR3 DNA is TGTGCCAGCAGTGACCGGCGGGCCTACGAGCAGTACTTC. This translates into CASSDRRAYEQYF.

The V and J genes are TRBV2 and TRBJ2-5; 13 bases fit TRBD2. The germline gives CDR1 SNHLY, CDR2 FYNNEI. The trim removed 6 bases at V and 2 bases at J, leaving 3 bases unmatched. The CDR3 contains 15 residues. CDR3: CASRGLAGPQETQYF. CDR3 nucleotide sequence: TGTGCCAGCAGGGGACTAGCGGGGCCTCAAGAGACCCAGTACTTC. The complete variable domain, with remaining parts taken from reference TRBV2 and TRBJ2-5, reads EPEVTQTPSHQVTQMGQEVILRCVPISNHLYFYWYRQILGQKVEFLVSFYNNEISEKSEIFDDQFSVERPDGSNFTLKIRSTKLEDSAMYFCASRGLAGPQETQYFGPGTRLLVL.

The CDR3 sequence: CASSLRTGASDTQYF. In nucleotides, the CDR3 is TGCGCCAGCAGCTTGCGGACAGGGGCGTCAGATACGCAGTATTTT. The rearrangement uses TRBV5-1 and TRBJ2-3; 9 bases agree with TRBD1. Germline CDR1 and CDR2: SGHRS and YFSETQ. This CDR3 is built from 15 residues. Trimming took 1 base from V and 4 from J; bases not matched to a gene: 4.

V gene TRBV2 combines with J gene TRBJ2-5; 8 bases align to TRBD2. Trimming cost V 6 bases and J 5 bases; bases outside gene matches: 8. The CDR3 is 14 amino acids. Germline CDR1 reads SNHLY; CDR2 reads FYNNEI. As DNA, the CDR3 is TGTGCCAGCAGCGCTCCTCCGGGAGGGGAGACCCAGTACTTC. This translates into CASSAPPGGETQYF.

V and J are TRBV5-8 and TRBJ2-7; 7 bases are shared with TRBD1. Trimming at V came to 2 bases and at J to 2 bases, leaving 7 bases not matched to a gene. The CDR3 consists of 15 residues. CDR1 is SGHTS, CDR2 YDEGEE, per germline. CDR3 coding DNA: TGTGCCAGCAGCTTCAGGGGACAGCGAACCTACGAGCAGTACGTC. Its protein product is CASSFRGQRTYEQYV.

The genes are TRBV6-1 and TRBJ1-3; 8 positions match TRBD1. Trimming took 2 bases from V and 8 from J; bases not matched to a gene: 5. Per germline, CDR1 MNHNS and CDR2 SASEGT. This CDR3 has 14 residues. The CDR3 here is CASSEWDRTDTIYF. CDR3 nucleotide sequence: TGTGCCAGCAGTGAATGGGACAGGACAGACACCATATATTTT.

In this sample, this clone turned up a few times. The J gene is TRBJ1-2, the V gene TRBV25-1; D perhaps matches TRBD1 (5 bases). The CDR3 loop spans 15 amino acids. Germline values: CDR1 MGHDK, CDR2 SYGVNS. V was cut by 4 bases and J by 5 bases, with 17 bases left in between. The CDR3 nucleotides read TGTGCCAGCAGTGGACCAGGGTCTGTTCGATATGGCTACACCTTC. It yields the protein CASSGPGSVRYGYTF.

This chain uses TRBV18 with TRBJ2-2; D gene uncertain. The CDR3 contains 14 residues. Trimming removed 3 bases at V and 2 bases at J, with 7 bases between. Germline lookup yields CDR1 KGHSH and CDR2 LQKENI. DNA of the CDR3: TGTGCCAGCTCACCGATGGGCAACACCGGGGAGCTGTTTTTT. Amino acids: CASSPMGNTGELFF.

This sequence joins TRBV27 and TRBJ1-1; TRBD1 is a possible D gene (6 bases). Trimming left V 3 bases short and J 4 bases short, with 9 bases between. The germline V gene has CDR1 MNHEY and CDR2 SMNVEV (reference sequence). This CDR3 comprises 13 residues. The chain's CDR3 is CASSFQGSTEAFF. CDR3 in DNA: TGTGCCAGCAGTTTCCAGGGGAGCACTGAAGCTTTCTTT.

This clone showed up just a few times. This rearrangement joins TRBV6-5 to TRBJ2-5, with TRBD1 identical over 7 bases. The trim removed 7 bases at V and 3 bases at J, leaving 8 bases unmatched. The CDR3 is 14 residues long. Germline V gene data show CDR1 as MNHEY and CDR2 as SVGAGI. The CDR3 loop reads CASTEDRLKETQYF. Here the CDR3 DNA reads TGTGCCAGCACCGAGGACAGGCTAAAAGAGACCCAGTACTTC.

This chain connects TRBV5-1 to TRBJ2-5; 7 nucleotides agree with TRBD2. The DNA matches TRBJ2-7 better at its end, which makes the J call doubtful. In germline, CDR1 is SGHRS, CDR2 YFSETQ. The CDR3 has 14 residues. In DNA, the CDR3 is TGCGCCAGCAGCGTCTCTAGCGGAACCTACGAGCAGTACTTC. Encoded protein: CASSVSSGTYEQYF.

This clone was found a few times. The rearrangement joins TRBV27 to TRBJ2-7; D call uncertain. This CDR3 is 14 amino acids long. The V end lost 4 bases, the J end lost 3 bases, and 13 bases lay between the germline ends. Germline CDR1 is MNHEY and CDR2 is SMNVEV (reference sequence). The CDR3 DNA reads TGTGCCAGCAGTTCCCTCCCCACTGGCTACGAGCAGTACTTC. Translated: CASSSLPTGYEQYF.

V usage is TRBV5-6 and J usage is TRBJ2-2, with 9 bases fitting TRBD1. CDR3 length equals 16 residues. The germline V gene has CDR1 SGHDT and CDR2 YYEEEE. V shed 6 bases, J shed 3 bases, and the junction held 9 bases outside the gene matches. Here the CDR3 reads CASTMGQGWDTGELFF. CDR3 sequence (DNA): TGTGCCAGCACTATGGGACAGGGCTGGGACACCGGGGAGCTGTTTTTT. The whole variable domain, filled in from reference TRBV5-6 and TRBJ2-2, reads DAGVTQSPTHLIKTRGQQVTLRCSPKSGHDTVSWYQQALGQGPQFIFQYYEEEERQRGNFPDRFSGHQFPNYSSELNVNALLLGDSALYLCASTMGQGWDTGELFFGEGSRLTVL.

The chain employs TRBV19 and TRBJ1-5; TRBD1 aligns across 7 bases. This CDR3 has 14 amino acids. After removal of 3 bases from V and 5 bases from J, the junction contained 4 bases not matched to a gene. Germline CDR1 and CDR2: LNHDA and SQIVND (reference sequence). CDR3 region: CASSIIGGDQPQHF. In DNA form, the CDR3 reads TGTGCCAGTAGTATTATAGGGGGCGATCAGCCCCAGCATTTT.

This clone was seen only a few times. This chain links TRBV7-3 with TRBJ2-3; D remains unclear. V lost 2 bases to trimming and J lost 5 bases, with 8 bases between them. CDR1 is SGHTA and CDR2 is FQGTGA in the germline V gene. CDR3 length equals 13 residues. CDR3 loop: CASSLLRVDTQYF. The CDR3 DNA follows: TGTGCCAGCAGCTTACTACGGGTAGATACGCAGTATTTT.

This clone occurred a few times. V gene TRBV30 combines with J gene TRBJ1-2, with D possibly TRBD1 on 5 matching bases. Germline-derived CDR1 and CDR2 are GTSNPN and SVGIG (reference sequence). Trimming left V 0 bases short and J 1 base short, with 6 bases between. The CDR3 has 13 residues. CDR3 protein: CAWSVRGNYGYTF. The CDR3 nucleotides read TGTGCCTGGAGTGTAAGGGGTAACTATGGCTACACCTTC.

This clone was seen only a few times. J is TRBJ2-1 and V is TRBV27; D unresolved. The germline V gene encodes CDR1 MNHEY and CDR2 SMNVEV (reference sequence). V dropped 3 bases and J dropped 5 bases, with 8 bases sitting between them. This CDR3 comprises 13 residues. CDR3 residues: CASSLRNHNEQFF. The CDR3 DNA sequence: TGTGCCAGCAGTTTGAGAAACCACAATGAGCAGTTCTTC.

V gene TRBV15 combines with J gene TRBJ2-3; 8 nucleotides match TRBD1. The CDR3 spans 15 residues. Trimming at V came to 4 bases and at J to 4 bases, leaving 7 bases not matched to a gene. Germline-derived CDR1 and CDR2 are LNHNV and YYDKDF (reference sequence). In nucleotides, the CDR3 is TGTGCCACCAGCACCACGACAGGGGCAGCAGATACGCAGTATTTT. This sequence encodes CATSTTTGAADTQYF.

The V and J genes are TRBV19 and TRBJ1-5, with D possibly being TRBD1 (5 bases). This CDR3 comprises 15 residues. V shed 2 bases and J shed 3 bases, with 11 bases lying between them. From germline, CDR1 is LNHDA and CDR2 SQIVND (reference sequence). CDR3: CASSIPSRANQPQHF. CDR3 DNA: TGTGCCAGTAGTATACCCAGCAGGGCCAATCAGCCCCAGCATTTT.